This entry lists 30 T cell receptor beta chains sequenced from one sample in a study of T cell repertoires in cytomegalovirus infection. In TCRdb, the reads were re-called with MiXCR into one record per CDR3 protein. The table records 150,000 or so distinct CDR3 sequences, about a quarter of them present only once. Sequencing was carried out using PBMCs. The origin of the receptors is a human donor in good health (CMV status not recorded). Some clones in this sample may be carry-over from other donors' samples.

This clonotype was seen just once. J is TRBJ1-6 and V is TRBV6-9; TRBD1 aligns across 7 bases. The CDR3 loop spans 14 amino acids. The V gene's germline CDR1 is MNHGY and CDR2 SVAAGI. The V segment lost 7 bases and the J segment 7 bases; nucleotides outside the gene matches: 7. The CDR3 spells CASTHRTGNSPLHF. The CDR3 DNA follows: TGTGCCAGCACCCACCGGACAGGAAATTCACCCCTCCACTTT.

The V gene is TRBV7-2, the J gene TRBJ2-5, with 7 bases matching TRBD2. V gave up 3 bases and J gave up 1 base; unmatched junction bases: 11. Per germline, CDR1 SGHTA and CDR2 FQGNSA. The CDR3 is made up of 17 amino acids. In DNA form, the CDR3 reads TGTGCCAGCAGCTTGGGGGGGGGACCGAGATTCCAAGAGACCCAGTACTTC. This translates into CASSLGGGPRFQETQYF.

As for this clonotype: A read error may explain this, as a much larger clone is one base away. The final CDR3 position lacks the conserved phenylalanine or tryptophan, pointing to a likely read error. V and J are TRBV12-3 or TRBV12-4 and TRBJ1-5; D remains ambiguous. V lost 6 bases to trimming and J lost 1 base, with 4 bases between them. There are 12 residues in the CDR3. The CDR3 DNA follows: TGTGCCAGCAGAGACAGCAATCAGCCCCAGCATCTT. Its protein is CASRDSNQPQHL.

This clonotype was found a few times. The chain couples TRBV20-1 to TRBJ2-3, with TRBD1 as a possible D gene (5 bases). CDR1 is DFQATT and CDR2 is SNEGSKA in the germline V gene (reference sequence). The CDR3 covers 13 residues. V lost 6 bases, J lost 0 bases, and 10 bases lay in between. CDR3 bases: TGCAGTGCCCGACAGTCTAGCACAGATACGCAGTATTTT. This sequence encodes CSARQSSTDTQYF.

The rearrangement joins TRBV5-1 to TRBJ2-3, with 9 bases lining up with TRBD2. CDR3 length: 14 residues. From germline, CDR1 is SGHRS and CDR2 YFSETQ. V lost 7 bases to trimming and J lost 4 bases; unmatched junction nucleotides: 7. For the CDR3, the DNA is TGCGCCAGCCGGAGGACTAGCGACTCAGATACGCAGTATTTT. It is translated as CASRRTSDSDTQYF.

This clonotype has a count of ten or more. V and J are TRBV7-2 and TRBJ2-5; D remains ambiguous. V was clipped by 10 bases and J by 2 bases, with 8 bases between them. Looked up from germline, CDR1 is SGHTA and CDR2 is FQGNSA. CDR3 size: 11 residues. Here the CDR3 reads CAITKQETQYF. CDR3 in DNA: TGTGCCATCACAAAGCAAGAGACCCAGTACTTC.

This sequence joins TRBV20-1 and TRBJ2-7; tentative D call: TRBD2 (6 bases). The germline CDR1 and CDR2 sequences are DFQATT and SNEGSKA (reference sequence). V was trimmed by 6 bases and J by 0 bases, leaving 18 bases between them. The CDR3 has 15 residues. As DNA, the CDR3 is TGCAGTGCCCCGGGACGGGACTCGGGCTCCTACGAGCAGTACTTC. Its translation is CSAPGRDSGSYEQYF.

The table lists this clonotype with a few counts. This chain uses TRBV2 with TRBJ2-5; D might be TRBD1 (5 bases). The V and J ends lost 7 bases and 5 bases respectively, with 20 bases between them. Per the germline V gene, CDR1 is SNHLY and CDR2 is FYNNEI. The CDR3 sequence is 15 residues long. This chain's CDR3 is CASTQEWVGPETQYF. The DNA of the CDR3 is TGTGCCAGCACCCAAGAGTGGGTGGGGCCTGAGACCCAGTACTTC. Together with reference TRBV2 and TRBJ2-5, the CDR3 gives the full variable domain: EPEVTQTPSHQVTQMGQEVILRCVPISNHLYFYWYRQILGQKVEFLVSFYNNEISEKSEIFDDQFSVERPDGSNFTLKIRSTKLEDSAMYFCASTQEWVGPETQYFGPGTRLLVL.

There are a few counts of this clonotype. For the CDR3, the DNA is TGTGCCAGCAGCTTAAGGCGGGGGGACTCTGGAAACACCATATATTTT. This translates into CASSLRRGDSGNTIYF. V is TRBV7-6 and J is TRBJ1-3; TRBD1 is a possible D gene (5 bases). Deletions cut 2 bases from V and 0 bases from J, with 11 bases between. CDR3 length equals 16 residues. The germline V gene has CDR1 SGHVS and CDR2 FNYEAQ.

The CDR3 region is CSVTGTVQETQYF. CDR3 sequence (DNA): TGCAGCGTTACCGGGACAGTCCAAGAGACCCAGTACTTC. The V call is TRBV29-1, the J call TRBJ2-5, with 7 bases lining up with TRBD1. J was trimmed by 1 base and V by 5 bases; bases with no gene match: 4. Germline lookup yields CDR1 SQVTM and CDR2 ANQGSEA. CDR3 length: 13 residues.

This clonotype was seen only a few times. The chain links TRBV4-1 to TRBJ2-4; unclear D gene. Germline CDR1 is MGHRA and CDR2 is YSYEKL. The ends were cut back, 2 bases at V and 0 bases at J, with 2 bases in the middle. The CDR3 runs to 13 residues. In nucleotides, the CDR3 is TGCGCCAGCAGCCAAATAGCCAAAAACATTCAGTACTTC. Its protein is CASSQIAKNIQYF.

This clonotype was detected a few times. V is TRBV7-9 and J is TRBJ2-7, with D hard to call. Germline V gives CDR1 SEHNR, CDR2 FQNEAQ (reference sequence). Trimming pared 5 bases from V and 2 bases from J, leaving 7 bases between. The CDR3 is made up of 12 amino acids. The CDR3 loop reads CASSGPTYEQYF. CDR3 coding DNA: TGTGCCAGCAGCGGGCCCACCTACGAGCAGTACTTC.

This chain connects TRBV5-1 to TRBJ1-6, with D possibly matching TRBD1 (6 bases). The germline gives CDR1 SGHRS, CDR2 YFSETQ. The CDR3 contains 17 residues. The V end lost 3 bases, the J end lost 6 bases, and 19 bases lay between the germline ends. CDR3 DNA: TGCGCCAGCAGCTCTGCAATTACAGGGACATTTAATTCACCCCTCCACTTT. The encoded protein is CASSSAITGTFNSPLHF.

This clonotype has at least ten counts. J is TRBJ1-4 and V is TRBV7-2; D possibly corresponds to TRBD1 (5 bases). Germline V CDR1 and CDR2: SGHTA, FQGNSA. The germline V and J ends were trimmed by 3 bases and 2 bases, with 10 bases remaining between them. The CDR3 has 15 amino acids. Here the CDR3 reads CASSLVKGTNEKLFF. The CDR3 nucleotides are TGTGCCAGCAGCTTGGTGAAGGGGACTAATGAAAAACTGTTTTTT.

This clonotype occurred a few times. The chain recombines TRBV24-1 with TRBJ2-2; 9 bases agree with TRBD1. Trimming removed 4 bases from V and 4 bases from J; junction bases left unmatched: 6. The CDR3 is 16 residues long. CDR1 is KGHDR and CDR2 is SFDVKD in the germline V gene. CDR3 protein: CATSEAGTGFTGELFF. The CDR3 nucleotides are TGTGCCACCAGTGAGGCCGGGACAGGGTTCACCGGGGAGCTGTTTTTT.

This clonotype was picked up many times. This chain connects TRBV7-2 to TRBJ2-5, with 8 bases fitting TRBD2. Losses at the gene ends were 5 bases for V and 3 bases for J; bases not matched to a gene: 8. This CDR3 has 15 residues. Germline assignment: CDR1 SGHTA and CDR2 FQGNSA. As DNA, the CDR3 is TGTGCCAGCAGCGCCCGGACTAGCAGGGAAGAGACCCAGTACTTC. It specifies CASSARTSREETQYF.

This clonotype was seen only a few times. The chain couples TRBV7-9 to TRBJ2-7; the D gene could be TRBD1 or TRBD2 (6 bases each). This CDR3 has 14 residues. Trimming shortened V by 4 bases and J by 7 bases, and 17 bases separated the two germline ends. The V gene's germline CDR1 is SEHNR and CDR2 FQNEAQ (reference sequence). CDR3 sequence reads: CASSSARGALEQYF. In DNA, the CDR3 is TGTGCCAGCAGCTCCGCAAGGGGGGCTTTAGAGCAGTACTTC.

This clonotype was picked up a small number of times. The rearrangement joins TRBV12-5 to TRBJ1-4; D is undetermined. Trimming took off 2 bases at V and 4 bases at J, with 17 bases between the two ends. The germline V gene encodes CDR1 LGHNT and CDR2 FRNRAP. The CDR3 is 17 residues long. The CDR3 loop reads CASGLSYPGRRNEKLFF. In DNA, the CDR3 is TGTGCTAGTGGTTTGAGCTATCCCGGACGGCGTAATGAAAAACTGTTTTTT.

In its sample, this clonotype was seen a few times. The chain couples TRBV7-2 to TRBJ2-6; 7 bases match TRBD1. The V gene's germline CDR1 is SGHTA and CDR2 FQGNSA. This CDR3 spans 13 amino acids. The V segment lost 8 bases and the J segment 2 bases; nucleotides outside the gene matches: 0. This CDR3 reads CASDRAGANVLTF. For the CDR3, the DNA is TGTGCCAGCGACAGGGCTGGGGCCAACGTCCTGACTTTC.

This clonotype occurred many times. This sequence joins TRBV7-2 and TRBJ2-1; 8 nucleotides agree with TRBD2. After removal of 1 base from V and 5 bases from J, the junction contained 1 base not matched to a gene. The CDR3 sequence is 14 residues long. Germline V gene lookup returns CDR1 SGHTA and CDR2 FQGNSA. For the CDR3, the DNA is TGTGCCAGCAGCTTAGTACTAGCGGACAATGAGCAGTTCTTC. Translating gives CASSLVLADNEQFF.

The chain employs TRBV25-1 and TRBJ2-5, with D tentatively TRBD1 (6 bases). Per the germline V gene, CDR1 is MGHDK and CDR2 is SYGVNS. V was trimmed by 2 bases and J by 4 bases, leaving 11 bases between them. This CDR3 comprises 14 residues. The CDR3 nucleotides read TGTGCCAGCAGTGAAGGTAGAGGGGGAGAGACCCAGTACTTC. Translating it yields CASSEGRGGETQYF.

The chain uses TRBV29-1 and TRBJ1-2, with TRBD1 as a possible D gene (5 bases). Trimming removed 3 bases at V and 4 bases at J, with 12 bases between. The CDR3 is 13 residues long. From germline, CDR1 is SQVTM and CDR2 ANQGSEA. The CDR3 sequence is CSVDGDGGYGYTF. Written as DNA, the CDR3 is TGCAGCGTTGATGGGGACGGGGGCTATGGCTACACCTTC.

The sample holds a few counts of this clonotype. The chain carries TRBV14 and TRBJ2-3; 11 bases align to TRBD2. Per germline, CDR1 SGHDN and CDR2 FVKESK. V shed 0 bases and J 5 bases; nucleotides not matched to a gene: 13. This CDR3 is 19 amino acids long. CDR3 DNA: TGTGCCAGCAGCCAAGAAAAGATAACTAGCGGGAGTTACGTAGATACGCAGTATTTT. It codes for CASSQEKITSGSYVDTQYF. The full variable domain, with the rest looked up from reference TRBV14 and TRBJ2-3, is EAGVTQFPSHSVIEKGQTVTLRCDPISGHDNLYWYRRVMGKEIKFLLHFVKESKQDESGMPNNRFLAERTGGTYSTLKVQPAELEDSGVYFCASSQEKITSGSYVDTQYFGPGTRLTVL.

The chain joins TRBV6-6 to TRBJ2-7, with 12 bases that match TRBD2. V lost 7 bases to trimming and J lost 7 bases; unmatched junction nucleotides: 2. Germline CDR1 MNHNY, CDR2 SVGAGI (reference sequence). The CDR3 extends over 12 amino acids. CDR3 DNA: TGTGCCAGCATTGGGACTAGCGGGGAGCAGTACTTC. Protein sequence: CASIGTSGEQYF.

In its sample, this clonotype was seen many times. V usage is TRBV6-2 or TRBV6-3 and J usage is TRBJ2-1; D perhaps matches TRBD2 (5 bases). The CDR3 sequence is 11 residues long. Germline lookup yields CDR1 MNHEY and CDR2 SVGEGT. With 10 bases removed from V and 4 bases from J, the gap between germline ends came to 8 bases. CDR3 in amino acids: CATEDYNEQFF. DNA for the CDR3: TGTGCCACGGAGGATTACAATGAGCAGTTCTTC.

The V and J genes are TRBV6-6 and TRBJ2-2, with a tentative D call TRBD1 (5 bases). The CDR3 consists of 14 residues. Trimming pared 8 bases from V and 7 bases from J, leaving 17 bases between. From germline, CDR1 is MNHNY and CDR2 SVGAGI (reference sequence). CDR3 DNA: TGTGCCAGCCACGGGCAGGGTTTACTCGGGGAGCTGTTTTTT. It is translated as CASHGQGLLGELFF.

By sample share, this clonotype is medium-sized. The DNA for the CDR3 is TGTGCCAGCAGTCCGACAGGGCACAATCAGCCCCAGCATTTT. It encodes CASSPTGHNQPQHF. The V and J genes are TRBV27 and TRBJ1-5; 7 nucleotides match TRBD1. The CDR3 spans 14 residues. Germline CDR1 and CDR2: MNHEY and SMNVEV (reference sequence). Germline trimming cut 5 bases from V and 3 bases from J; bases unmatched to any gene: 4.

As DNA, the CDR3 is TGTGCCAGCAGTCAGGACAGGGGGCAAGAGACCCAGTACTTC. Translating it yields CASSQDRGQETQYF. The chain uses TRBV12-3 or TRBV12-4 and TRBJ2-5; TRBD1 matches at 10 bases. This CDR3 has 14 amino acids. The V and J ends lost 5 bases and 2 bases, in that order; junction bases with no gene match: 2.

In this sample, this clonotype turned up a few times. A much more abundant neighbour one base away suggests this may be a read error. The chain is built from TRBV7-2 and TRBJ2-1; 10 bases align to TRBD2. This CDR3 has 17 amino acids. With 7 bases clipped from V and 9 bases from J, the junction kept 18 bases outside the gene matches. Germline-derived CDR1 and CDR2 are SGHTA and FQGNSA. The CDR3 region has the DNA TGTGCCAGCAATTTATACCCGGGGCTAGCGGGAGTAACTGAGCAGTTCTTC. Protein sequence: CASNLYPGLAGVTEQFF.

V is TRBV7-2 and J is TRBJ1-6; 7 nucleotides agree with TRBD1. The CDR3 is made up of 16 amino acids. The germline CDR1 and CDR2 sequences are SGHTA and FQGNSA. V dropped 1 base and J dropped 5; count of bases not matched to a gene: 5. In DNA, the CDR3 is TGTGCCAGCAGCTTAGAGTTGGGACAGAATAATTCACCCCTCCACTTT. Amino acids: CASSLELGQNNSPLHF.